The sequence of this TCR beta chain was determined in a study of T cell repertoires in cytomegalovirus infection (dated by TCRdb to the late 2010s). Study-level background: Donor HLA type was relevant to the analysis, because carriage of CMV infection together with the matching HLA type was indicated by public TCR beta signatures.

TCRdb shows the sequencer as Illumina HiSeq 1500. The public reads were run again by TCRdb, first through fastp at Q25 and then through MiXCR, and only productive beta chains were kept. Each CDR3 protein appears once, grouped with its most common genes and DNA. The sample table shows 200,000 to 300,000 distinct CDR3 sequences, and 9% to 15% are seen once. Approximately 1.8% of the sample is held by the ten biggest clonotypes. What the study reported, not specific to this receptor: In both this cohort and an independent roughly 360-donor cohort, the cumulative frequency of public TCR beta family members distinguished carriers of CMV infection plus the relevant HLA type. The ex vivo response was dominated by HLA-C-restricted CMV-specific TCR beta clonotypes, and the single most frequent clonotype in two of eight donors was supplied by these HLA-C-restricted clonotypes.

Per the germline V gene, MDHEN is the CDR1 and SYDVKM is the CDR2. V and J are trimmed by 5 bases and 3 bases, and the gene matches miss 8 bases of the junction. From the cysteine up to the phenylalanine, the CDR3 has a length of 15 residues. Solely the CDR3 DNA is kept, with 45 bases framed from the first base. There are many counts of this clonotype. No cognate antigen has been identified for it. There are no base qualities to consult, and no much larger clone falls within one base. This chain is built from TRBV28 and TRBJ2-3, and 7 junction bases match TRBD1. The sequence derives from a human donor in good health (CMV status not recorded). Some clones in this sample may be carry-over from other donors' samples. Specimen: PBMCs. CDR3 reads: CASSARQGWTDTQYF. The DNA sequence is given as TGTGCCAGCAGTGCCCGACAGGGCTGGACAGATACGCAGTATTTT.